This T cell receptor (beta chain) stems from a study of neurological immune-mediated disorders. This clonotype showed up many times. Its specificity is not known. Sample time point: longitudinal time-point 2. The cDNA was synthesized by 5'RACE incorporating 10-nucleotide random UMIs. Over 190 million TCR-beta sequences (from 15-18 subjects) were yielded by each sequencing run. TCRdb independently ran MiXCR on the 5' RACE reads; one entry per CDR3 protein. The top ten hold less than 5.5% of the sample, which has some 50,000 distinct CDR3 sequences, about 12% seen once. Overall study results and limits: The greatest TCR clonal expansion appeared in HTLV-1-associated myelopathy and the smallest, falling below healthy controls, in multiple sclerosis.

The specimen sequenced was PBMCs. The sequence was obtained from a male donor with HTLV-1-associated myelopathy (HAM/TSP).

The CDR3 DNA is TGTGCCAGCAGAGACTGGGGGGGAAGCACAGATACGCAGTATTTT. It is translated as CASRDWGGSTDTQYF. The chain uses TRBV12-3 or TRBV12-4 and TRBJ2-3; TRBD2 matches 7 bases. The CDR3 consists of 15 residues. V trimming: 6 bases; J trimming: 0 bases; junction bases outside the gene matches: 6.